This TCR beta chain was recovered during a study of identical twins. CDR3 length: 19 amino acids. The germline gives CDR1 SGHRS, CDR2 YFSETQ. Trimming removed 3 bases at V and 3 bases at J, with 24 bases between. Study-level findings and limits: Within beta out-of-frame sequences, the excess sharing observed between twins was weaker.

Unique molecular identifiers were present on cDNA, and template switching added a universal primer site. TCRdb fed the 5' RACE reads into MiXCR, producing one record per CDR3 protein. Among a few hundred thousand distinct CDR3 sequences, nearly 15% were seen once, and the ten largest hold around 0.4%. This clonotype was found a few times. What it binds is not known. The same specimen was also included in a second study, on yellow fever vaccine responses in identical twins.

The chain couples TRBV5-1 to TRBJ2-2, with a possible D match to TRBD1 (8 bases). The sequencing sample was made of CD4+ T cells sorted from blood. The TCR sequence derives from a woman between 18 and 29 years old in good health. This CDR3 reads CASSSRTGMGGRDTGELFF. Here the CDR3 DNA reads TGCGCCAGCAGCTCCAGGACAGGGATGGGCGGGAGAGACACCGGGGAGCTGTTTTTT.